A single T cell receptor beta chain is shown here with its context. Antigen: not known. Germline V lookup: CDR1 SGHNT, CDR2 YYREEE (reference sequence). This CDR3 is built from 16 residues. Trimming took 4 bases from V and 6 from J; bases not matched to a gene: 6. The PCR used 60 V beta and 13 J beta primers. Sequenced by immunoSEQ multiplex PCR; TCRdb stores in-frame clones only, minus some. The sample has 99,000 or so clones; about 90% are singletons. This record comes from a study of glioma-infiltrating T cells after dendritic cell vaccination. Notes on the study in general: Longer survival after dendritic cell vaccination followed higher pretreatment TIL content.

The sample's time point: after dendritic cell vaccination, including at tumor progression/relapse. None of the glioblastoma patients had an isocitrate dehydrogenase mutation. The gene calls are TRBV5-4 and TRBJ2-2; 13 bases align to TRBD2. The sequences come from blood, collected after dendritic cell vaccination. This receptor was taken from a human donor with glioblastoma. The CDR3 region has the DNA TGTGCCAGCAGCCCGACTAGCGGGGGGTCGGCCGGGGAGCTGTTTTTT. This sequence encodes CASSPTSGGSAGELFF.